The present TCR beta chain was sequenced within a study of molecular identifiers for immune sequencing clone quantification. Germline V gene sequence: CDR1 PRHDT, CDR2 FYEKMQ (reference sequence). V was clipped by 5 bases and J by 3 bases; unmatched bases: 6. This CDR3 is built from 16 residues. Libraries of bulk TCR were made by previously described methods (with listed TCR primers). TCRdb re-called the PCR reads with MiXCR, one entry per CDR3 protein. Among approximately 680,000 distinct CDR3 sequences, roughly 25% were seen once, and the ten largest hold about 0.84%. Sorted naive CD8 T cells were those defined as CD8+CD4-CCR7+CD45RA+. Study findings and constraints: Even with some 990,000 naive cells present, spiked Jurkat TCR RNA from one cell was reportedly detectable. Barcode-sharing identical TCR molecules could underestimate highly expanded clone sizes.

There are many counts of this clonotype. What it binds is unknown. The sequenced sample consisted of naive CD8+ T cells from blood, with Jurkat cell RNA spiked in. Subset of the sample: FACS-sorted CD8+CD4-CCR7+CD45RA+ naive T cells. The origin of this receptor is a human donor in good health. Some libraries in this study had Jurkat cell RNA spiked in. The chain employs TRBV13 and TRBJ2-3; 12 bases are shared with TRBD1. CDR3 nucleotide sequence: TGTGCCAGCAGCAGCCGGGACAGGGGGCGAACAGATACGCAGTATTTT. Translation gives CASSSRDRGRTDTQYF.